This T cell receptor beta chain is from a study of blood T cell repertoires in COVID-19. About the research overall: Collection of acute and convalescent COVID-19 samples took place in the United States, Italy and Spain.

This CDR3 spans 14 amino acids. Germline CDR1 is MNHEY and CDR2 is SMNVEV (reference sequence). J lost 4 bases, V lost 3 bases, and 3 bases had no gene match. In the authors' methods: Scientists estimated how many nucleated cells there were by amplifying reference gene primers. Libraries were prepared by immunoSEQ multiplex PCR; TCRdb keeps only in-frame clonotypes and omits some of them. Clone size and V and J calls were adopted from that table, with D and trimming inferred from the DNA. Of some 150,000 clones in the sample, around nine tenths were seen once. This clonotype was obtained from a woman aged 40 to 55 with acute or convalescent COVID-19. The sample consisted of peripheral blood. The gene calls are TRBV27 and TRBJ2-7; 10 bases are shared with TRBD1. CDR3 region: CASSFGTGEYEQYF. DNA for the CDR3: TGTGCCAGCAGTTTCGGGACAGGGGAATACGAGCAGTACTTC.